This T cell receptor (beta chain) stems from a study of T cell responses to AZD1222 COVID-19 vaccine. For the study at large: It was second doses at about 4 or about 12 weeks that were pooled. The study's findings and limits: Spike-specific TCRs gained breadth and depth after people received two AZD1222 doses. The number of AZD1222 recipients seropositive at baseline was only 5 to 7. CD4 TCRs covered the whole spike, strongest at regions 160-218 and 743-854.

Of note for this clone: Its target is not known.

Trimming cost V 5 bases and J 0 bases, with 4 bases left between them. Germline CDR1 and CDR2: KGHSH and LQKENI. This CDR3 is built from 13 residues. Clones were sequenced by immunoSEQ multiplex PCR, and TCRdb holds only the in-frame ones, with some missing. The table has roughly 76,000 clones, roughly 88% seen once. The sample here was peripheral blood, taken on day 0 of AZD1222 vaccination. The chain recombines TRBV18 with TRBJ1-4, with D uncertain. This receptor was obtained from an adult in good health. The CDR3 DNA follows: TGTGCCAGCTCAGGGGCAACTAATGAAAAACTGTTTTTT. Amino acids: CASSGATNEKLFF.